What follows is one T cell receptor beta chain and its context. Its specificity is not known. The sample comes from a study of siplizumab effects on memory and regulatory T cells. Whole-study results and caveats: Sequences below about 10^-5 frequency were poorly captured, limiting mapping of alloreactive clones. Proof of suppressive function in proliferating Tregs from siplizumab cultures was not established. With siplizumab, cumulative frequency of CD4+ memory-derived alloreactive sequences dropped significantly.

Generated by immunoSEQ multiplex PCR, the TCRdb table keeps only in-frame clones and is missing some. The table records approximately 100,000 clones, around 92% of them present only once. CDR3 size: 14 residues. Germline V gene lookup returns CDR1 SNHLY and CDR2 FYNNEI. V lost 6 bases, J lost 2 bases, and 7 bases stayed unmatched. The TCR was taken from a human donor in good health. Some clones in this sample may be carry-over from other donors' samples. V and J are TRBV2 and TRBJ2-7; the match to TRBD1 covers 7 bases. Material for sequencing was CD4+ T cells sorted from blood. In DNA form, the CDR3 reads TGTGCCAGCAGCCCCGGACAGGTCCCCTACGAGCAGTACTTC. Translating gives CASSPGQVPYEQYF.